What follows is one T cell receptor (beta chain) and its context. Its antigen is as yet unknown. Assay: immunoSEQ multiplex PCR; the TCRdb copy retains only in-frame clones and omits some. The data contain about 130,000 clones, approximately 88% of them singletons. This specimen comes from a study of T cell responses to AZD1222 COVID-19 vaccine. Points from the study as a whole: Vaccine-associated CD4 TCRs ranged over spike, dominating at 160-218 and 743-854. Clonal diversity was possibly underestimated, and the donors were mostly white British, with more females.

The CDR3 length is 17 residues. Germline lookup yields CDR1 SGHRS and CDR2 YFSETQ. V shed 4 bases, J shed 4 bases, and the junction held 13 bases outside the gene matches. This TCR derives from an adult in good health. The sequences come from peripheral blood, collected on day 0 of AZD1222 vaccination. The chain is built from TRBV5-1 and TRBJ2-3, with 9 bases lining up with TRBD2. The chain's CDR3 is CASSPIRGRGGSDTQYF. The CDR3 region has the DNA TGCGCCAGCAGCCCGATACGAGGGCGGGGGGGCTCAGATACGCAGTATTTT.